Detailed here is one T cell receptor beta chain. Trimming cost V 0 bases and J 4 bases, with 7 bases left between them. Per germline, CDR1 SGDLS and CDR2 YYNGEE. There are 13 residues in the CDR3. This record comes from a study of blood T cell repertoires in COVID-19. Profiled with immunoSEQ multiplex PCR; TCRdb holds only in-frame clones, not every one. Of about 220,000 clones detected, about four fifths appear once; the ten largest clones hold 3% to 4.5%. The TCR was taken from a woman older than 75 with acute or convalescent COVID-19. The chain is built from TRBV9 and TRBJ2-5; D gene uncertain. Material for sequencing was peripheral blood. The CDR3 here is CASSVGYSETQYF. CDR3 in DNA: TGTGCCAGCAGCGTAGGTTATTCAGAGACCCAGTACTTC.